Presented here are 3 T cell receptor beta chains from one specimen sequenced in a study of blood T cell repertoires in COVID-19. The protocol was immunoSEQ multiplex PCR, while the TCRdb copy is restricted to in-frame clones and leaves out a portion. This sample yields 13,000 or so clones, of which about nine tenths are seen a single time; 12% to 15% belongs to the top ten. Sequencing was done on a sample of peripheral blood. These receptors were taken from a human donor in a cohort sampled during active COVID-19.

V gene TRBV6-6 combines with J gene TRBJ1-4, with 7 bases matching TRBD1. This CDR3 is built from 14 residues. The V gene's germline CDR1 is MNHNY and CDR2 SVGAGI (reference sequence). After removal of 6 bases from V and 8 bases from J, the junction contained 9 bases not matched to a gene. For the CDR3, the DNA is TGTGCCAGCAGCCTGACAGGGCGTCAGGAAAAACTGTTTTTT. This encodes CASSLTGRQEKLFF.

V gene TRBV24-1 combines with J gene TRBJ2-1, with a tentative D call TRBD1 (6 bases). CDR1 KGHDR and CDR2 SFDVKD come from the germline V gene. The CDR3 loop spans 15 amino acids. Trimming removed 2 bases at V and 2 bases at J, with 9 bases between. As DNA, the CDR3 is TGTGCCACCAGTGATTCCAGGGACACCTACAATGAGCAGTTCTTC. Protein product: CATSDSRDTYNEQFF.

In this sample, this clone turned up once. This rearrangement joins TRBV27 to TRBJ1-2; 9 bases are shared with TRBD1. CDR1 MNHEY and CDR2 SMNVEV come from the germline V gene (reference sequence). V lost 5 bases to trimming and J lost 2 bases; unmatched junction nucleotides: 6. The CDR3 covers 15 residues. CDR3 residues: CASSIYGTGNYGYTF. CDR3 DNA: TGTGCCAGCAGTATTTACGGGACAGGGAACTATGGCTACACCTTC.